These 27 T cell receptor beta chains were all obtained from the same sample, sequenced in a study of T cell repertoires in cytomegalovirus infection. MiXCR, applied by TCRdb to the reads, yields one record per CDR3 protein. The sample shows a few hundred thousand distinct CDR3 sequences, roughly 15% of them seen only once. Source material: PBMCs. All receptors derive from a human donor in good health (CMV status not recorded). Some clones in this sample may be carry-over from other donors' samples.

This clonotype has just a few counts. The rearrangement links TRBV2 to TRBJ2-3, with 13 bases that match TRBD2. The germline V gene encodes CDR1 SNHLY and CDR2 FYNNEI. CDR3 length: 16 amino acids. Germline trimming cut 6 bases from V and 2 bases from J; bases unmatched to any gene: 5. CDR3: CASRGGTSGVTDTQYF. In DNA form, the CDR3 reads TGTGCCAGCAGGGGGGGGACTAGCGGGGTCACAGATACGCAGTATTTT.

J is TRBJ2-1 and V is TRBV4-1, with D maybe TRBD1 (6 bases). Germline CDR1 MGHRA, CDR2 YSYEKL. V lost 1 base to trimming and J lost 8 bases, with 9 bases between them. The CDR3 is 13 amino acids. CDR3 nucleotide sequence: TGCGCCAGCAGCCAAGTCAGGGGCTATGAGCAGTTCTTC. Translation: CASSQVRGYEQFF.

CDR3 nucleotides: TGCGCCAGCAGCTTGTACGCAGATACGCAGTATTTT. This translates into CASSLYADTQYF. The rearrangement uses TRBV5-1 and TRBJ2-3, with D unclear. Germline lookup yields CDR1 SGHRS and CDR2 YFSETQ. The V end was cut by 1 base, the J end by 4 bases, with 4 bases between. The CDR3 has 12 residues.

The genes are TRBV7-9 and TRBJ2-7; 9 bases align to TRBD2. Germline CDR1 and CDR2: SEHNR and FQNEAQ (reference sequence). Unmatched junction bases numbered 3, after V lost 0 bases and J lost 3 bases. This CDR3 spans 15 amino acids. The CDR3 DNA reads TGTGCCAGCAGCTTAGCCCCAGCGGGGGGCTACGAGCAGTACTTC. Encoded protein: CASSLAPAGGYEQYF.

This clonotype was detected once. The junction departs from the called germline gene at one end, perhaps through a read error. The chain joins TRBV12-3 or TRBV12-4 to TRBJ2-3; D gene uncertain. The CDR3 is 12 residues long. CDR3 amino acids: CASSFVKDTEYF. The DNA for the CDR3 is TGTGCCAGCAGTTTCGTTAAGGATACGGAGTATTTT.

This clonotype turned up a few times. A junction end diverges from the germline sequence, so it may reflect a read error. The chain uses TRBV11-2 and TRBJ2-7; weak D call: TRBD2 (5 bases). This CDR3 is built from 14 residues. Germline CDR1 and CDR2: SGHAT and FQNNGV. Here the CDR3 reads CASSLSGSAYGQYF. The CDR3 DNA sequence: TGTGCCAGCAGCTTATCGGGGTCAGCCTACGGGCAGTACTTC.

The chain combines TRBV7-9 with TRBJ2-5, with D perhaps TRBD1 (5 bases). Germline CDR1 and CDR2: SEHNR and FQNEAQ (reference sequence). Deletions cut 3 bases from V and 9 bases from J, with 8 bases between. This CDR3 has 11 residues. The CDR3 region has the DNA TGTGCCAGCAGCTTGGGGCCGGCCCAGTACTTC. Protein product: CASSLGPAQYF. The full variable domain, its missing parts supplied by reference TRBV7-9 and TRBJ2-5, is DTGVSQNPRHKITKRGQNVTFRCDPISEHNRLYWYRQTLGQGPEFLTYFQNEAQLEKSRLLSDRFSAERPKGSFSTLEIQRTEQGDSAMYLCASSLGPAQYFGPGTRLLVL.

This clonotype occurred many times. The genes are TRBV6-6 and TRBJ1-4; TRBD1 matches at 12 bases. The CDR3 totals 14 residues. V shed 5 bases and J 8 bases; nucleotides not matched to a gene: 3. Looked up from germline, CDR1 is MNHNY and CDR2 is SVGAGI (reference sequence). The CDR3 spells CASSRDRGREKLFF. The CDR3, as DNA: TGTGCCAGCAGTCGGGACAGGGGGCGCGAAAAACTGTTTTTT.

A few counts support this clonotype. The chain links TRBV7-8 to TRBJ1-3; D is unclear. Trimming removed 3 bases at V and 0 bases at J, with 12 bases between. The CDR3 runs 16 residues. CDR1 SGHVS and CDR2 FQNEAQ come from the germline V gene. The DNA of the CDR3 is TGTGCCAGCAGCTTCCGGACGGACTTCTCTGGAAACACCATATATTTT. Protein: CASSFRTDFSGNTIYF. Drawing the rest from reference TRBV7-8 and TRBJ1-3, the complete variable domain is GAGVSQSPRYKVAKRGQDVALRCDPISGHVSLFWYQQALGQGPEFLTYFQNEAQLDKSGLPSDRFFAERPEGSVSTLKIQRTQQEDSAVYLCASSFRTDFSGNTIYFGEGSWLTVV.

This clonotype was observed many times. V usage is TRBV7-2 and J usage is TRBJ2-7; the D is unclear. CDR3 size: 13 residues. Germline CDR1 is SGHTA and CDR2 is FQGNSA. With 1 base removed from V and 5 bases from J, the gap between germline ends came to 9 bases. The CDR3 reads CASSLDRVNEQYF. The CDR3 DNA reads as TGTGCCAGCAGCTTAGATAGAGTAAACGAGCAGTACTTC.

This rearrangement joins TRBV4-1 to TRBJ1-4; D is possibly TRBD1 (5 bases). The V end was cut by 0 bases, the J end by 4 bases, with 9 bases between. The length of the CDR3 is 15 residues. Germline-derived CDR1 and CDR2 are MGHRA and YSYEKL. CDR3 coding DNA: TGCGCCAGCAGCCAAGAGCGGGGGTATAATGAAAAACTGTTTTTT. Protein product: CASSQERGYNEKLFF.

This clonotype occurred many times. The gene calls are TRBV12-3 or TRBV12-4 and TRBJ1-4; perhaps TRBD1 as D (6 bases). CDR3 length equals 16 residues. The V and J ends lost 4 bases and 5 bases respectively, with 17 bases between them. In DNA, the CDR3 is TGTGCCAGCAGTTATTCCAGTGGGGGGGCGAATGAAAAACTGTTTTTT. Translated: CASSYSSGGANEKLFF.

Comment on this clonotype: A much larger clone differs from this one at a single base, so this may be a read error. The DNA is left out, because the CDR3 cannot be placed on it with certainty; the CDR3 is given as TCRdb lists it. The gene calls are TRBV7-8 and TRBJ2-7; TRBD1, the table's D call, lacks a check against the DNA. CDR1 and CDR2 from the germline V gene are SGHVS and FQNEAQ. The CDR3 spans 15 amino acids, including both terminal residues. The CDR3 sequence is CASSPWAAGSYEQCF.

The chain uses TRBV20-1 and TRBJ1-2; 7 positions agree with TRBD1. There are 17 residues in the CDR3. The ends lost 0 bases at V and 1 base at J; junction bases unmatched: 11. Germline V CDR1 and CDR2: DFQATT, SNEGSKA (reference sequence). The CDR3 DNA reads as TGCAGTGCTAGAGATGAGGGGGCCAGGTTGGGTAACTATGGCTACACCTTC. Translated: CSARDEGARLGNYGYTF.

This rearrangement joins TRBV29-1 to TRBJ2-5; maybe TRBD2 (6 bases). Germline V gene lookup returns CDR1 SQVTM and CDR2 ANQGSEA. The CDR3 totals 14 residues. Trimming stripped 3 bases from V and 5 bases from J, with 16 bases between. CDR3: CSVDSSDRGETQYF. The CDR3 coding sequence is TGCAGCGTTGATTCCAGCGATCGGGGGGAGACCCAGTACTTC.

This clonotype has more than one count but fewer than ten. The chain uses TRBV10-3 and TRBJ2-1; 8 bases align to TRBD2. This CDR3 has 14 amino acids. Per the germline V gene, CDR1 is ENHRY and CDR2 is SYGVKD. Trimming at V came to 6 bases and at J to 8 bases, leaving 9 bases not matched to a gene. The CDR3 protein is CAISAGLESHEQFF. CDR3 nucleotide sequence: TGTGCCATCAGCGCGGGACTAGAGAGCCATGAGCAGTTCTTC.

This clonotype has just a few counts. CDR3 in amino acids: CASSLDSAAVSGELFF. The CDR3 DNA reads TGTGCCAGCAGCTTAGATTCTGCCGCGGTGTCCGGGGAGCTGTTTTTT. The rearrangement links TRBV11-2 to TRBJ2-2; D gene uncertain. Germline-derived CDR1 and CDR2 are SGHAT and FQNNGV. The germline V and J ends were trimmed by 0 bases and 6 bases, with 14 bases remaining between them. The CDR3 loop spans 16 amino acids. Filled out from reference TRBV11-2 and TRBJ2-2, the complete variable domain reads EAGVAQSPRYKIIEKRQSVAFWCNPISGHATLYWYQQILGQGPKLLIQFQNNGVVDDSQLPKDRFSAERLKGVDSTLKIQPAKLEDSAVYLCASSLDSAAVSGELFFGEGSRLTVL.

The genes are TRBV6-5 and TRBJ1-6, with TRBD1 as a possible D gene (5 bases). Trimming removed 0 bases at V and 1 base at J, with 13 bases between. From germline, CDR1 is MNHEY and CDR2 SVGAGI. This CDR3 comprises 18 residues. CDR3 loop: CASSYSNRGGSYNSPLHF. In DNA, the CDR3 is TGTGCCAGCAGTTACTCGAATAGGGGTGGGTCCTATAATTCACCCCTCCACTTT.

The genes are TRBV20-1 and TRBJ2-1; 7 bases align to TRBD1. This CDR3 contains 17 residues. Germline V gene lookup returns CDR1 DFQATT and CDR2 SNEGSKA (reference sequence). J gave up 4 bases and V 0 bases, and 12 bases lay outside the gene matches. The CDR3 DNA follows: TGCAGTGCTAGAGATTATTTTCTCCCGGACAGGTACAATGAGCAGTTCTTC. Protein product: CSARDYFLPDRYNEQFF.

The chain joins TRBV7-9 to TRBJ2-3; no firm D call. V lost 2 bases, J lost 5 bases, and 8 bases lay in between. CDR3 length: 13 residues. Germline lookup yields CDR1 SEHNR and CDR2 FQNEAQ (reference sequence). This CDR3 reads CASSLSTRDTQYF. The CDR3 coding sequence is TGTGCCAGCAGCTTATCGACGAGAGATACGCAGTATTTT.

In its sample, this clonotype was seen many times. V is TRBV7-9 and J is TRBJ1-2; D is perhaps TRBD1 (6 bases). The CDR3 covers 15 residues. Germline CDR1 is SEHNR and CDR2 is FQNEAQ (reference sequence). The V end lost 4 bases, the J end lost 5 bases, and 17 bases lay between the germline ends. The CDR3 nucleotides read TGTGCCAGCAGCTCGCTGGACAGACTCCAGTATGGCTACACCTTC. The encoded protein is CASSSLDRLQYGYTF.

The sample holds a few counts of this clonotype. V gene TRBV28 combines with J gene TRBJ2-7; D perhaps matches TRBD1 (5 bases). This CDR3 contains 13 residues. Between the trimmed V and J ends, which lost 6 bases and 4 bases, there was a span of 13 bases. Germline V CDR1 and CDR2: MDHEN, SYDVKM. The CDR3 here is CASSDRQSYEQYF. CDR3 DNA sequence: TGTGCCAGCAGCGACCGACAGTCGTACGAGCAGTACTTC. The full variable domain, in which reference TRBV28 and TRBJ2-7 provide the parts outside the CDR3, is DVKVTQSSRYLVKRTGEKVFLECVQDMDHENMFWYRQDPGLGLRLIYFSYDVKMKEKGDIPEGYSVSREKKERFSLILESASTNQTSMYLCASSDRQSYEQYFGPGTRLTVT.

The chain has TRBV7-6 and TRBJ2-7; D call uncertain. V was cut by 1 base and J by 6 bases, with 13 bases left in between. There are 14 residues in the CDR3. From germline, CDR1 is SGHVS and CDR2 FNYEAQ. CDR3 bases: TGTGCCAGCAGCTTAGTCGCTAGTATCAGCGAGCAGTACTTC. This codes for CASSLVASISEQYF.

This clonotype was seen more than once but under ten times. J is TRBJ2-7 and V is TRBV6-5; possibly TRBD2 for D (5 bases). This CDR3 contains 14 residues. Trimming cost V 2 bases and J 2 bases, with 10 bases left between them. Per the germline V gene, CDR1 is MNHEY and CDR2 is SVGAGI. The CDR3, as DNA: TGTGCCAGCAGTTACGTTCGGGGTACCTACGAGCAGTACTTC. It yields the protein CASSYVRGTYEQYF.

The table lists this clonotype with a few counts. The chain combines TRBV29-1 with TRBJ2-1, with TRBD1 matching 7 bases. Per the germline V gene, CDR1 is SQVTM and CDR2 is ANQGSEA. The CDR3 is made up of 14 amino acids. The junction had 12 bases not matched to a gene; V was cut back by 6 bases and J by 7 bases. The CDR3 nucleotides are TGCAGCGTCCGTCGACAGGGTATGATTAATGAGCAGTTCTTC. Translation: CSVRRQGMINEQFF.

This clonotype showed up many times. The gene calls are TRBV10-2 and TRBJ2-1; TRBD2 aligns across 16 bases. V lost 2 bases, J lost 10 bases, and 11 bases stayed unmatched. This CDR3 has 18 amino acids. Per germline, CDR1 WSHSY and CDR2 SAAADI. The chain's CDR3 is CASSEHSGTSGRANEQFF. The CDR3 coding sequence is TGCGCCAGCAGTGAGCATTCCGGGACTAGCGGGAGGGCCAACGAGCAGTTCTTC.

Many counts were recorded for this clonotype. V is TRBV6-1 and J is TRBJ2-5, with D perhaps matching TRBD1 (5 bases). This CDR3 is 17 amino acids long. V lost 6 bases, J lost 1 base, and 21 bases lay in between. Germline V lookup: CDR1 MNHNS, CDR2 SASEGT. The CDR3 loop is CASRPPTVHVGQETQYF. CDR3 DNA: TGTGCCAGCAGACCACCGACAGTTCATGTTGGCCAAGAGACCCAGTACTTC.